What follows describes a single T cell receptor beta chain. The antigen remains unidentified. CDR1 and CDR2 (germline): DFQATT, SNEGSKA (reference sequence). The ends were cut back, 6 bases at V and 13 bases at J, with 19 bases in the middle. The CDR3 is 12 residues long. The data stem from a study of blood T cells in healthy people across ages. Study-level points and caveats: Not knowing donor CMV status may have confounded expanded clonotype changes. With age, beta diversity per million T cells declined roughly linearly, significantly by 40.

With a J-beta primer mix and a sample-barcoded 5' primer, a second PCR ran about 6 to 11 cycles. TCRdb redid the calling of the 5' RACE reads with MiXCR, one entry per CDR3 protein. The sample comprises approximately 700,000 distinct CDR3 sequences, about 30% of which are singletons, and 15% rests with the top ten. This TCR came from a woman of 80 years or more in good health. The sequencing input was blood. The chain has TRBV20-1 and TRBJ2-4; D remains unclear. In DNA form, the CDR3 reads TGCAGTGCCCATGTGGGTACTTACGTGCAGTACTTC. Translation: CSAHVGTYVQYF.